This T cell receptor (beta chain) was recovered during a study of blood T cells in healthy people across ages. Study results and caveats: Long-lived and aged donors differed, with more naive CD4+ cells and higher diversity in the long-lived. Age brought a roughly linear fall in TCR beta diversity measured per million T cells. The donors' CMV status was not determined, possibly confounding changes in expanded clonotypes.

A remark on this clonotype: Its antigen is unidentified. This clone may be a read error of a much larger clone one base away.

Caucasian individuals from Russia who were healthy and aged roughly 6 to 100 acted as donors. For the second PCR, which ran for 7 to 11 cycles, a sample-barcoded 5' primer and a J-beta primer mix were used. MiXCR, run by TCRdb on the 5' RACE reads, gives a single entry per CDR3 protein. The table includes some 670,000 distinct CDR3 sequences, around 52% detected once. V was trimmed by 2 bases and J by 7 bases, leaving 15 bases between them. The CDR3 length is 14 residues. Looked up from germline, CDR1 is MNHEY and CDR2 is SVGAGI. Sequencing was performed on blood. This chain joins TRBV6-5 and TRBJ2-7; TRBD2 might be the D (6 bases). The TCR comes from a woman of 80 years or more in good health. CDR3 nucleotide sequence: TGTGCCAGCAGTTACCCACGGGGGTCAAATGAGCAGTACTTC. Protein sequence: CASSYPRGSNEQYF.